What follows are 9 T cell receptor beta chains derived from one specimen sequenced in a study of control samples from healthy donors and cancer patients. TCRdb keeps only in-frame clones here, not all; method: immunoSEQ multiplex PCR. The sample has some 190,000 clones; roughly nine tenths are singletons. Sequences were obtained from blood. The receptor set was obtained from a man under 40 in good health.

This clone was seen only a few times. This sequence joins TRBV7-9 and TRBJ2-1; 9 bases are a match to TRBD2. With 5 bases clipped from V and 2 bases from J, the junction kept 13 bases outside the gene matches. The length of the CDR3 is 18 residues. Germline CDR1 and CDR2: SEHNR and FQNEAQ (reference sequence). DNA for the CDR3: TGTGCCAGCAGCCGCCCCTTGGGACTAGCCGTCCCCTACAATGAGCAGTTCTTC. Encoded protein: CASSRPLGLAVPYNEQFF.

CDR3 sequence: CASSLEEGSSPLHF. CDR3 DNA: TGCGCCAGCAGCTTGGAGGAGGGGAGTTCACCCCTCCACTTT. The J gene is TRBJ1-6, the V gene TRBV5-1, with D possibly TRBD1 on 5 matching bases. The CDR3 totals 14 residues. Germline V lookup: CDR1 SGHRS, CDR2 YFSETQ. Trimming cost V 0 bases and J 9 bases, with 10 bases left between them.

The rearrangement joins TRBV30 to TRBJ1-4; the match to TRBD1 covers 7 bases. The CDR3 covers 14 residues. V was clipped by 1 base and J by 5 bases; unmatched bases: 4. The germline V gene has CDR1 GTSNPN and CDR2 SVGIG (reference sequence). CDR3 residues: CAWSGGQTNEKLFF. The CDR3 region has the DNA TGTGCCTGGAGTGGGGGACAGACGAATGAAAAACTGTTTTTT.

The rearrangement uses TRBV2 and TRBJ1-2, with D unresolved. The length of the CDR3 is 13 residues. V gave up 7 bases and J gave up 5 bases, with 14 bases separating them. The germline V gene has CDR1 SNHLY and CDR2 FYNNEI. The CDR3 loop is CASIDLRAYGYTF. The DNA of the CDR3 is TGTGCCAGCATCGACCTACGGGCATATGGCTACACCTTC.

The CDR3 protein is CASSLRVLNTEAFF. The CDR3 region has the DNA TGTGCCAGCAGCTTGAGGGTTTTGAACACTGAAGCTTTCTTT. The rearrangement links TRBV11-3 to TRBJ1-1; D unclear. Germline V CDR1 and CDR2: SGHNT, YENEEA. This CDR3 has 14 amino acids. V was trimmed by 3 bases and J by 0 bases, leaving 8 bases between them.

This chain uses TRBV10-2 with TRBJ2-1; 9 bases are shared with TRBD2. Germline V gene data show CDR1 as WSHSY and CDR2 as SAAADI. This CDR3 spans 16 amino acids. The V gene end was trimmed by 1 base and the J gene end by 1 base; junction bases not matched to a gene: 2. The CDR3 loop reads CASSELAGESYNEQFF. DNA for the CDR3: TGCGCCAGCAGTGAGTTAGCGGGGGAGTCCTACAATGAGCAGTTCTTC.

V gene TRBV20-1 combines with J gene TRBJ2-1, with 9 bases identical to TRBD1. The germline CDR1 and CDR2 sequences are DFQATT and SNEGSKA (reference sequence). Unmatched junction bases numbered 11, after V lost 3 bases and J lost 8 bases. The CDR3 extends over 15 amino acids. As DNA, the CDR3 is TGCAGTGCTAGTTCCACAGGGGGCGCCTTGGATGAGCAGTTCTTC. Protein sequence: CSASSTGGALDEQFF.

This clone is a singleton in its sample. The rearrangement links TRBV9 to TRBJ2-7; 8 nucleotides align to TRBD1. V was clipped by 3 bases and J by 0 bases; unmatched bases: 8. The CDR3 loop spans 16 amino acids. Germline V gene lookup returns CDR1 SGDLS and CDR2 YYNGEE. CDR3 in amino acids: CASSGSDRASSYEQYF. The CDR3 coding sequence is TGTGCCAGCAGCGGGTCGGACAGGGCGAGCTCCTACGAGCAGTACTTC. Full variable domain (missing parts from reference TRBV9 and TRBJ2-7): DSGVTQTPKHLITATGQRVTLRCSPRSGDLSVYWYQQSLDQGLQFLIQYYNGEERAKGNILERFSAQQFPDLHSELNLSSLELGDSALYFCASSGSDRASSYEQYFGPGTRLTVT.

The rearrangement links TRBV30 to TRBJ2-2; D is unclear. The germline V gene encodes CDR1 GTSNPN and CDR2 SVGIG (reference sequence). This CDR3 spans 12 amino acids. V was cut by 3 bases and J by 4 bases, with 6 bases left in between. CDR3 DNA: TGTGCCTGGAGCAGGACCACCGGGGAGCTGTTTTTT. Encoded protein: CAWSRTTGELFF.